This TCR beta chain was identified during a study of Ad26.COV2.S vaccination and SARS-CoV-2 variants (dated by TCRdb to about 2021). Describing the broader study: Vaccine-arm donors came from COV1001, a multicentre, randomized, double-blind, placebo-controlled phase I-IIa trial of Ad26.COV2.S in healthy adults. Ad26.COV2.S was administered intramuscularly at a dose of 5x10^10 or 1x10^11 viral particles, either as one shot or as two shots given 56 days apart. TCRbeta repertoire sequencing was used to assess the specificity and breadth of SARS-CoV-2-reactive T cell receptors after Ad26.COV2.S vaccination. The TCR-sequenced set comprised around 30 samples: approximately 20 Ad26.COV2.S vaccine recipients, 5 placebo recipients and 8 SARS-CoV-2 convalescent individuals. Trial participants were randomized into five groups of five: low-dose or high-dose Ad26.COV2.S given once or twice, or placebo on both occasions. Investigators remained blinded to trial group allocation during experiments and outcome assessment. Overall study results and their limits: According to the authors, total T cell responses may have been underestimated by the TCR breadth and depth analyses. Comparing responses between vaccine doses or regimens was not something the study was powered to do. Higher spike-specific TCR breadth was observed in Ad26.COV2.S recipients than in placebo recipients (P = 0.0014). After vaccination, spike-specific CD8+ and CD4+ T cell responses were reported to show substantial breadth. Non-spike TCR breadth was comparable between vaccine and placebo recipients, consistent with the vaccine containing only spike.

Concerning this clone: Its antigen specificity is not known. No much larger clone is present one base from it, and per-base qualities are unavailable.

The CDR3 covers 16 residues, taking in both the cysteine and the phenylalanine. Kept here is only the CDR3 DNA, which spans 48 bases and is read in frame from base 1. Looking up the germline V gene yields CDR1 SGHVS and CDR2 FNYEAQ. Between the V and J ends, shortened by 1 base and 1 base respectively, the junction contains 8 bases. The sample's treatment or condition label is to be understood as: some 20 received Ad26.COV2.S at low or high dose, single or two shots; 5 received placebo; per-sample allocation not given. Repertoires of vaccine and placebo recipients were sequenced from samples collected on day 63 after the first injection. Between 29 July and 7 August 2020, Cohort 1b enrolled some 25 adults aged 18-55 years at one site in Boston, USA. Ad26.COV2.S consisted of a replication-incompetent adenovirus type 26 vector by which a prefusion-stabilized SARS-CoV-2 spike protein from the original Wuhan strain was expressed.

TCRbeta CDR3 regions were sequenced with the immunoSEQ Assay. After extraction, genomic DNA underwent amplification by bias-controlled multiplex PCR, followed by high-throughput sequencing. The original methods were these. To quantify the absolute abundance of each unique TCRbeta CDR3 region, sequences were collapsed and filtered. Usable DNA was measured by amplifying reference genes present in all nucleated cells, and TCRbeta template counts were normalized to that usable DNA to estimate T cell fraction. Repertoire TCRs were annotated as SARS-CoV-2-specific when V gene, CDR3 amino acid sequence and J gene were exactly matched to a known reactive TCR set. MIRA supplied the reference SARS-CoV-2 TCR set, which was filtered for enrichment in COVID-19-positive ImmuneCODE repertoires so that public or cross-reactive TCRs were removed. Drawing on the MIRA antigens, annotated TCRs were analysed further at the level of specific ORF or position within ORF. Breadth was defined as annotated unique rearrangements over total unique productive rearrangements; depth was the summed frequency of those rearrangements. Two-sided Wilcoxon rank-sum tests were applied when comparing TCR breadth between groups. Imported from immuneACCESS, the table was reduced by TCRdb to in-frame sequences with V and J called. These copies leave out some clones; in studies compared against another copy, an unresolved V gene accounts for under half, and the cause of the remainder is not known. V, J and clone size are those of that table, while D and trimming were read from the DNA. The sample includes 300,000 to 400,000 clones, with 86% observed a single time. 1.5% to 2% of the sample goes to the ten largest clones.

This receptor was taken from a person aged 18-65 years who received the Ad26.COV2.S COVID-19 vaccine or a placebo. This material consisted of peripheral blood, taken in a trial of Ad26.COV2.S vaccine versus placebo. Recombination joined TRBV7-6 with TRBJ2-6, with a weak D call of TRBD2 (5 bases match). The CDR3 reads CASSLGGVSGANVLTF. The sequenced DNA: TGTGCCAGCAGCTTAGGGGGAGTTTCTGGGGCCAACGTCCTGACTTTC.